The TCR beta chain under discussion was sequenced for a study of monozygotic twins with inflammatory bowel disease. Germline lookup yields CDR1 SGHRS and CDR2 YFSETQ. This CDR3 has 15 residues. Used for each TCR library was 3500 ng of total RNA. Through template switching, UMIs that included a 6-nucleotide sample barcode were added. TCRdb re-called the 5' RACE reads, yielding one record per CDR3 amino acid sequence without DNA. Across around 450,000 distinct CDR3 sequences, the top ten clones capture roughly 2.3% of the sample. The authors isolated total RNA from whole blood without sorting T cells. Sequenced: blood. The chain employs TRBV5-1 and TRBJ2-7; the TRBD1 assignment by TCRdb is unverifiable without DNA. The source of this sequence is a human donor with ulcerative colitis or Crohn's disease, or a healthy co-twin of an affected twin (not recorded which). CDR3 region: CASSLVGAYSYEQYF.